This entry is about one T cell receptor beta chain. Its recognized antigen is unknown. No much larger clone is present one base from it, and per-base qualities are unavailable. The CDR3 regions of human TCRbeta chains were analyzed by immunosequencing. In the paper's pipeline: TCRs in the repertoires were compared against a reference library of SARS-CoV-2-specific TCRs that had been generated with the MIRA antigen-specificity platform. Breadth was defined as the fraction of unique TCRs that were SARS-CoV-2-associated. Depth was defined as the fraction of total T cells that were SARS-CoV-2-associated. Each spike-specific TCR was assigned to its reactive spike region and to a CD4 or CD8 class using the MIRA data. Log10-transformed breadth and depth values were compared by one-way ANOVA with Sidak's multiple comparisons tests. The table was pulled from immuneACCESS by TCRdb, which kept in-frame rearrangements only. Such tables lose some clones; where checked, under half of the loss comes from unresolved V genes, and the rest has no known cause. The V and J calls and clone size were taken over from that table, and D and trimming were inferred from the DNA. In all, the sample holds some 150,000 clones, and about 91% of those were seen once. The ten largest clones take up around 2% of the sample.

The data were taken from a study of T cell responses to AZD1222 COVID-19 vaccine (dated by TCRdb to about 2021). For context, the study as a whole: AZD1222 recipients whose second dose came at about 4 weeks and those whose second dose came at about 12 weeks were combined into one group, since spike-specific TCR depth and breadth did not differ between the two schedules. A total of roughly 240 trial participants underwent TCR sequencing, of whom 207 received two doses of AZD1222 and around 25 received two doses of the MenACWY control vaccine. Enrollment into the trials was organized by age into subgroups of 18-55, 56-69 and 70-plus years, and those subgroups contained about 160, 30 and 59 TCR-sequenced participants, respectively. Summary of the overall study and its limitations: In the small 56-69-year group, the increase in depth fell short of significance, most likely because of low power. Conclusions about previously exposed vaccinees were limited because only a handful of AZD1222 recipients were SARS-CoV-2 seropositive at baseline. Reportedly, close to half of the unique spike-specific TCRs recognized epitopes lying outside the regions that are mutated in the B.1.351 and B.1.1.7 variants. Participants were mostly white British, with more females than males. The authors suggested clonal diversity may have been underestimated. Because no day 14 peak-response samples were available, the repertoires could be characterized only after the peak T cell response. A significant rise in spike-specific TCR breadth and depth was observed after two AZD1222 doses relative to day 0 and relative to MenACWY recipients. The vaccine-associated CD4 TCRs covered the entire spike protein, and the dominant responses fell in regions 160-218 and 743-854.

Inclusive of the bounding cysteine and phenylalanine, the CDR3 is 12 residues long. This entry keeps only the CDR3 DNA: 36 bases, framed from base 1. V is shortened by 2 bases, J by 6 bases, and the region joining them spans 6 bases. CDR1 and CDR2 are drawn from the germline V gene: KGHSH, LQKENI. This specimen's time point label, per the study, means: baseline before first vaccination. The vaccinee samples were drawn from two UK trials, COV001 and COV002, one of which was a single-blind randomized controlled phase 2/3 trial testing AZD1222 (ChAdOx1 nCoV-19) in healthy adults. For TCRbeta chain sequencing, PBMC samples from trial participants were taken at day 0 and at day 28 after the second dose.

The chain employs TRBV18 and TRBJ2-3; a confident D gene designation cannot be given. Sequences were derived from peripheral blood, sampled on day 0 of AZD1222 vaccination. The sequence came from an adult in good health. The DNA sequence is TGTGCCAGCTCACCAGACTCGGATACGCAGTATTTT. Translated, this gives CASSPDSDTQYF.